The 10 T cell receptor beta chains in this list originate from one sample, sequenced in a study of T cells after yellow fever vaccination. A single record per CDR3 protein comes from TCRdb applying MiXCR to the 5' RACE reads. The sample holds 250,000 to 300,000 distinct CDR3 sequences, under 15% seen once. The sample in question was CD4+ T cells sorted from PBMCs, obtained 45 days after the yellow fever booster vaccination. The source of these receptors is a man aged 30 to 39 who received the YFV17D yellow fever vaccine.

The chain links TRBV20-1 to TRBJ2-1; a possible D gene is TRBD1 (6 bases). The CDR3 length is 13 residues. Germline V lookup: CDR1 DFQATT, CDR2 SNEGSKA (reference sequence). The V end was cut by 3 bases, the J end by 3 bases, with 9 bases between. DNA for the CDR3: TGCAGTGCTAGGAGACAGGTCTACAATGAGCAGTTCTTC. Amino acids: CSARRQVYNEQFF.

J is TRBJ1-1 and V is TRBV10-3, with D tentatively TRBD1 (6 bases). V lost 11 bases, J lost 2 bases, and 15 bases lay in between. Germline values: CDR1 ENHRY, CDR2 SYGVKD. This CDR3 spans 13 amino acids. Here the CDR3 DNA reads TGTGCCGGGGGCCGGACAGCTAACACTGAAGCTTTCTTT. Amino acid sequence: CAGGRTANTEAFF.

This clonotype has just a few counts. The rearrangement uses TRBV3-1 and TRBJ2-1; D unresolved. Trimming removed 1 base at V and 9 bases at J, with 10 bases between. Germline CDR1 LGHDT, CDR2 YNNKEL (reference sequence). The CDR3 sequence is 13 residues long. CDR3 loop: CASSQVVVGEQFF. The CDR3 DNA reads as TGTGCCAGCAGCCAAGTGGTGGTCGGTGAGCAGTTCTTC.

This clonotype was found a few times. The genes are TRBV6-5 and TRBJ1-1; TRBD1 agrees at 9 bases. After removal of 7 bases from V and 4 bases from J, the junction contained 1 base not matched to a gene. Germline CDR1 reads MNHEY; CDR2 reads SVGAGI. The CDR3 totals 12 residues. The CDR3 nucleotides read TGTGCCAGCACGACAGGGGGCACTGAAGCTTTCTTT. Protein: CASTTGGTEAFF.

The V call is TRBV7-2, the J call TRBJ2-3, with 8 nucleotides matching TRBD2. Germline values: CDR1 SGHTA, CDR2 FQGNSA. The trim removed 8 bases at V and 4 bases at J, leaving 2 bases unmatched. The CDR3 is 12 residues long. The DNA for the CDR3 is TGTGCCAGCCGGGAGGGGGCAGATACGCAGTATTTT. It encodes CASREGADTQYF. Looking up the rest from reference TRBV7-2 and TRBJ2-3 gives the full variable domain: GAGVSQSPSNKVTEKGKDVELRCDPISGHTALYWYRQSLGQGLEFLIYFQGNSAPDKSGLPSDRFSAERTGGSVSTLTIQRTQQEDSAVYLCASREGADTQYFGPGTRLTVL.

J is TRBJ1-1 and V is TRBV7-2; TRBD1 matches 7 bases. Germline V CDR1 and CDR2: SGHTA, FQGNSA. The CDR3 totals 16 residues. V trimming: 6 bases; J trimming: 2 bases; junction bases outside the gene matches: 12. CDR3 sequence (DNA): TGTGCCAGCAGACCGCGGAGGGGGCGACTTAACACTGAAGCTTTCTTT. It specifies CASRPRRGRLNTEAFF.

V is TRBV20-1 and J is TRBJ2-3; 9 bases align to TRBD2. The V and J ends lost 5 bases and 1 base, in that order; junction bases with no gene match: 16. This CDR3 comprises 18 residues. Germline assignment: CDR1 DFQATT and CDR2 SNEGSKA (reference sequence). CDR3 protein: CSADLTSGGRVGTDTQYF. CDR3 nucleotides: TGCAGTGCTGATTTGACTAGCGGAGGAAGGGTGGGCACAGATACGCAGTATTTT.

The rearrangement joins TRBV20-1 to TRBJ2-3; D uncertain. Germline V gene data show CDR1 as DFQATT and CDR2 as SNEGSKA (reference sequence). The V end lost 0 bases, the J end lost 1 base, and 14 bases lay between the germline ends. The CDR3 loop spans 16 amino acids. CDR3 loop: CSARDLAPARTDTQYF. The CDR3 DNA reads TGCAGTGCTAGAGATCTCGCCCCGGCACGCACAGATACGCAGTATTTT.

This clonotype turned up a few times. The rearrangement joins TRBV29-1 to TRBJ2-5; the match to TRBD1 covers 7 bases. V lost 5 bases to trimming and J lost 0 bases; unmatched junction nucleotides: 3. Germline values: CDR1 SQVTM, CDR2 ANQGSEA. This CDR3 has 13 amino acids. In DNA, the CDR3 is TGCAGCGTTCGGGACAGAGACCAAGAGACCCAGTACTTC. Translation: CSVRDRDQETQYF.

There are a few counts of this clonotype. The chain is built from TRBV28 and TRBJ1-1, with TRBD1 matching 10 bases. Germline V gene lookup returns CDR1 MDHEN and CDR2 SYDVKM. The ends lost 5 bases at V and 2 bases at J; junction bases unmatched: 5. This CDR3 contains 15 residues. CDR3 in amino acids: CASSTTGGSNTEAFF. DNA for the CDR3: TGTGCCAGCAGTACGACAGGGGGCTCTAACACTGAAGCTTTCTTT.